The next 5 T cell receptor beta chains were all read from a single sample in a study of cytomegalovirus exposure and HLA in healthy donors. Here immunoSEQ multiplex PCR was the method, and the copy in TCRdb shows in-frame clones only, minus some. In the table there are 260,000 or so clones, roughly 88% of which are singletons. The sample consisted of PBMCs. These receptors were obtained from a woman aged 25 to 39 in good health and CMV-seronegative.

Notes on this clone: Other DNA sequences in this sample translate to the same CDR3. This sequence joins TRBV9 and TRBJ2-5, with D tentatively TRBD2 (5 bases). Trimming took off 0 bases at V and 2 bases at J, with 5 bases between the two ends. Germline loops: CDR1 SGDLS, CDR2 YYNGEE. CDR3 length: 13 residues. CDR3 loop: CASSVGGQETQYF. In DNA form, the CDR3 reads TGTGCCAGCAGCGTAGGAGGGCAAGAGACCCAGTACTTC.

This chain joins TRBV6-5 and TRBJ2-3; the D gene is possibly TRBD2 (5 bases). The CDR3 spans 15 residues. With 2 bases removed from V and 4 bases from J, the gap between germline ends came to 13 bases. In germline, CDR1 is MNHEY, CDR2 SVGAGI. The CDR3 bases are TGTGCCAGCAGTTACGAGGGATTCACCCCAGATACGCAGTATTTT. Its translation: CASSYEGFTPDTQYF.

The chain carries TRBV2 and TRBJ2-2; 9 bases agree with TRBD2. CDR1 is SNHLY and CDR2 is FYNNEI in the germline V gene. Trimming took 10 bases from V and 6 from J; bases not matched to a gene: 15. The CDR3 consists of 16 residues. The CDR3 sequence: CATLAGERGGSGELFF. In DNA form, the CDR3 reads TGTGCCACATTAGCGGGAGAGAGGGGGGGATCCGGGGAGCTGTTTTTT.

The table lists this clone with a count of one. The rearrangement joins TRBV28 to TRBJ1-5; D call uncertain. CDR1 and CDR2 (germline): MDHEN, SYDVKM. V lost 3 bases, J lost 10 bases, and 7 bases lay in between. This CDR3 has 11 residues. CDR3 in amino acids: CASSLSSPQHF. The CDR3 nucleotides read TGTGCCAGCAGTTTGTCTAGCCCCCAGCATTTT.

CDR3 protein: CAAGPVQETQYF. The CDR3 nucleotides read TGTGCCGCTGGACCAGTCCAAGAGACCCAGTACTTC. The chain couples TRBV30 to TRBJ2-5, with unresolved D. V was shortened by 8 bases and J by 1 base, with 11 bases between the two germline ends. Looked up from germline, CDR1 is GTSNPN and CDR2 is SVGIG (reference sequence). CDR3 length equals 12 residues.